Included here is one TCR beta chain sequence, with context. The authors' processing: Amplified reference gene primers provided the basis for estimating nucleated cell counts. The method was immunoSEQ multiplex PCR; TCRdb's version includes in-frame clones alone and lacks a portion of them. V and J calls and clone size are as listed in that table; D and trimming were resolved from the DNA. The table has 70,000 to 100,000 clones, 70% to 90% seen once. This sample was included in a study of blood T cell repertoires in COVID-19. Study context: Samples of COVID-19 (acute and convalescent) were obtained from the United States, Italy and Spain. T cells, B-cell-depleted T cells, or PBMCs provided the cDNA or gDNA that served as material.

V lost 4 bases to trimming and J lost 0 bases; unmatched junction nucleotides: 13. The length of the CDR3 is 19 residues. Germline CDR1 reads MNHNS; CDR2 reads SASEGT. This receptor was identified in an elderly woman with active COVID-19. The material sequenced was peripheral blood. This chain uses TRBV6-1 with TRBJ2-4; 9 nucleotides line up with TRBD1. CDR3 sequence (DNA): TGTGCCAGCAGTGGAGGCGGGACAGGGTATGTTCTAGCCAAAAACATTCAGTACTTC. Its protein is CASSGGGTGYVLAKNIQYF.